This is a list of T cell receptor beta chains from one sample in a study of T cell responses to AZD1222 COVID-19 vaccine. Using immunoSEQ multiplex PCR, the repertoire was profiled, and TCRdb retains in-frame clones only, with some absent. The profile shows some 150,000 clones, about nine tenths of them singletons. Source: peripheral blood, taken 28 days after the second AZD1222 dose. The receptors were sampled from an adult who received the AZD1222 COVID-19 vaccine. Each CDR3 is given with its conserved first and last residue. The D gene is left open where the match is weak.

j_call: TRBJ2-2
d_call: TRBD1
v_call: TRBV5-6
cdr3_nt: TGTGCCAGCAGCCCCACCGGGACAGGGGCCAATATCCGGGAGCTGTTTTTT
cdr3_aa: CASSPTGTGANIRELFF

j_call: TRBJ1-2
d_call: TRBD1
v_call: TRBV19
cdr3_nt: TGTGCCAGTAGCCGGGACAGGACTCCTGGCTATGGCTACACCTTC
cdr3_aa: CASSRDRTPGYGYTF

j_call: TRBJ2-1
d_call: TRBD2
v_call: TRBV7-9
cdr3_nt: TGTGCCAGCAGCTTAGGCGGGAGGTCAGGCAATGAGCAGTTCTTC
cdr3_aa: CASSLGGRSGNEQFF

j_call: TRBJ1-1
d_call: -
v_call: TRBV6-5
cdr3_nt: TGTGCCAGCAGCCAGGGGTCCTACACTGAAGCTTTCTTT
cdr3_aa: CASSQGSYTEAFF

j_call: TRBJ2-2
d_call: -
v_call: TRBV6-4
cdr3_nt: TGTGCCAGCAGTGACTCGAGTCTTAACGGGGAGCTGTTTTTT
cdr3_aa: CASSDSSLNGELFF

j_call: TRBJ1-2
d_call: -
v_call: TRBV10-3
cdr3_nt: TGTGCCATCAGTGGACAGTCTTCCTATGGCTACACCTTC
cdr3_aa: CAISGQSSYGYTF

j_call: TRBJ1-5
d_call: -
v_call: TRBV5-1
cdr3_nt: TGCGCCAGCAGCCCGAACTTGGGGAATCAGCCCCAGCATTTT
cdr3_aa: CASSPNLGNQPQHF

j_call: TRBJ2-5
d_call: -
v_call: TRBV7-3
cdr3_nt: TGTGCCAGCAGCTTAAGCCGGGGGGAGACCCAGTACTTC
cdr3_aa: CASSLSRGETQYF

j_call: TRBJ1-6
d_call: TRBD1
v_call: TRBV27
cdr3_nt: TGTGCCAGCAGTTCAATACTTCTAATGGGACAGGGTTTTGCTTCACCCCTCCACTTT
cdr3_aa: CASSSILLMGQGFASPLHF

j_call: TRBJ2-3
d_call: -
v_call: TRBV7-9
cdr3_nt: TGTGCCAGCAGCTTAGGGCCAGATAGGCAGTATTTT
cdr3_aa: CASSLGPDRQYF

j_call: TRBJ2-2
d_call: -
v_call: TRBV18
cdr3_nt: TGTGCCAGCTCACCAGCAGGGACCCTAATCACCGGGGAGCTGTTTTTT
cdr3_aa: CASSPAGTLITGELFF

j_call: TRBJ2-3
d_call: -
v_call: TRBV11-3
cdr3_nt: TGTGCCAGCAGCTTAGGCGGGACCACAGATACGCAGTATTTT
cdr3_aa: CASSLGGTTDTQYF

j_call: TRBJ1-3
d_call: -
v_call: TRBV14
cdr3_nt: TGTGCCAGCAGCCATTTGGACAGACCGTCCTCTGGAAACACCATATATTTT
cdr3_aa: CASSHLDRPSSGNTIYF